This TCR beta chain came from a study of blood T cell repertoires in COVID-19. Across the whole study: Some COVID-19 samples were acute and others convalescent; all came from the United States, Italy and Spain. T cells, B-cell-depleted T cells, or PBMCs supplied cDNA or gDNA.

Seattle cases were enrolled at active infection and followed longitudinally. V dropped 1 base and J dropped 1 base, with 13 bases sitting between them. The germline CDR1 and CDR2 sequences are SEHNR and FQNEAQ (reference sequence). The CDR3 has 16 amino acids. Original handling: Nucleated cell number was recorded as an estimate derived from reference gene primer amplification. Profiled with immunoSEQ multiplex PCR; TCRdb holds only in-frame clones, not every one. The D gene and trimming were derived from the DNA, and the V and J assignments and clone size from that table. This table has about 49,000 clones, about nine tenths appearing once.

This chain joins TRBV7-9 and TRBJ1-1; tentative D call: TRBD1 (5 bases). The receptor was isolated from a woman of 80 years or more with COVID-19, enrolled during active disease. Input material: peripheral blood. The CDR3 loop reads CASSLEGRVKNTEAFF. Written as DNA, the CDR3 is TGTGCCAGCAGCTTAGAGGGCAGGGTCAAGAACACTGAAGCTTTCTTT.